This T cell receptor beta chain appears in the sequencing data of a study of CD8+ T cells in alopecia areata. Study overall: Patients given treatment had severity scored by the percentage of scalp area affected.

Study findings and constraints: Scalp clonality dropped significantly under tofacitinib, as did expanded CD8+ top-100 clones. A large proportion of expanded lesional clones were detected persisting in scalp and blood during tofacitinib. Because of a solitary nonresponder, the connection of baseline CD8+ expansion to response stays uncertain.

V gave up 1 base and J gave up 2 bases, with 16 bases separating them. CDR3 length equals 17 residues. Extraction of RNA preceded its reverse transcription into cDNA, which served as the sequencing template. Clones were sequenced by immunoSEQ multiplex PCR, and TCRdb holds only the in-frame ones, with some missing. There are around 100,000 clones in the sample; around 70% occur only once, and 17% lies in the top ten. As regards this clone: Its antigen is unknown.

Treatment defined: oral pan-JAK inhibitor, 5-10 mg twice daily. This TCR was sampled from a human donor with alopecia areata. Sequences were derived from CD8+ T cells sorted from blood, sampled between weeks 43 and 45, from a patient treated with tofacitinib. This chain joins TRBV23-1 and TRBJ2-3; D possibly matches TRBD1 or TRBD2 (5 bases each). TRBV23-1 is sorted into the ORF group, with uncertain function. The CDR3 DNA reads as TGCGCCAGCAGTCAATTCCTTCCGGGACCCACCACAGATACGCAGTATTTT. Its translation is CASSQFLPGPTTDTQYF.